One and the same sample provided the 5 T cell receptor beta chains below, sequenced in a study of blood T cell repertoires in COVID-19. Sequenced by immunoSEQ multiplex PCR; TCRdb stores in-frame clones only, minus some. The sample holds approximately 220,000 clones, about four fifths seen once. The source material was peripheral blood. The origin of the receptors is a woman between 35 and 50 years old with active or convalescent COVID-19.

This chain uses TRBV7-2 with TRBJ1-6; D is ambiguous. Germline CDR1 and CDR2: SGHTA and FQGNSA. The CDR3 is 15 residues long. The V gene lost 1 base and the J gene lost 10 bases, with 14 bases spanning the gap. The CDR3 sequence is CASSLVVQVNSPLHF. DNA for the CDR3: TGTGCCAGCAGCTTAGTTGTCCAGGTCAACTCACCCCTCCACTTT.

The CDR3 DNA reads as TGTGCCACCAGTGATTTGGCGCGGGACCTCACAGATACGCAGTATTTT. Translated, it gives CATSDLARDLTDTQYF. V gene TRBV24-1 combines with J gene TRBJ2-3; weak D call: TRBD2 (6 bases). The CDR3 is made up of 16 amino acids. Per the germline V gene, CDR1 is KGHDR and CDR2 is SFDVKD. V shed 0 bases and J shed 2 bases, with 11 bases lying between them.

This rearrangement joins TRBV19 to TRBJ1-5, with D unresolved. This CDR3 contains 16 residues. The germline V and J ends were trimmed by 2 bases and 4 bases, with 15 bases remaining between them. Germline CDR1 and CDR2: LNHDA and SQIVND (reference sequence). CDR3 nucleotides: TGTGCCAGTAGTATATCGACACTTCGAAGAAATCAGCCCCAGCATTTT. Amino acids: CASSISTLRRNQPQHF.

The gene calls are TRBV7-8 and TRBJ1-1, with 7 nucleotides matching TRBD1. V shed 5 bases and J 1 base; nucleotides not matched to a gene: 4. The length of the CDR3 is 14 residues. The germline gives CDR1 SGHVS, CDR2 FQNEAQ. The CDR3 region is CASSRGTANTEAFF. CDR3 coding DNA: TGTGCCAGCAGCCGAGGGACAGCGAACACTGAAGCTTTCTTT.

As concerns this clone: It is unclear where the CDR3 begins or ends on the DNA, so no DNA is shown, and the CDR3 is as TCRdb lists it. V and J are TRBV21-1 and TRBJ2-3; the table's D call TRBD2 went unverified against the DNA. TRBV21-1 counts as a pseudogene. The CDR3 sequence runs 15 residues, both termini included. This CDR3 is CASRWGSGSTDTQYF.